There are a few counts of the clone carrying this T cell receptor (beta chain). Each cDNA held unique molecular identifiers, and template switching gave it a universal primer site. One entry per CDR3 protein, called by TCRdb with MiXCR from the 5' RACE reads. The repertoire holds fewer than 650,000 distinct CDR3 sequences, with 7.1% as singletons. This sample stems from a study of identical twins. The germline V gene encodes CDR1 MDHEN and CDR2 SYDVKM. The CDR3 sequence is 13 residues long. Trimming removed 3 bases at V and 3 bases at J, with 8 bases between. A further study also used this sample, focusing on yellow fever vaccine responses in identical twins.

The source of this sequence is a woman aged 18-29 years in good health. The J gene is TRBJ1-1, the V gene TRBV28; no firm D call. Sequences were obtained from PBMCs. The CDR3 here is CASSFQAYTEAFF. In DNA form, the CDR3 reads TGTGCCAGCAGTTTTCAGGCGTACACTGAAGCTTTCTTT.